Below are 8 T cell receptor beta chains sequenced from a single sample in a study of radiation and T cells in renal cell carcinoma. The treatment was: treatment-naive control, cytoreductive nephrectomy. Using immunoSEQ multiplex PCR, the repertoire was profiled, and TCRdb retains in-frame clones only, with some absent. The repertoire holds 20,000 to 25,000 clones, with more than 50% as singletons. The sample in question was tumor tissue, obtained from a patient whose treatment was nephrectomy without radiotherapy. The source of these receptors is a human donor with renal cell carcinoma.

The chain carries TRBV7-2 and TRBJ1-5, with 9 bases lining up with TRBD1. This CDR3 spans 14 amino acids. Germline-derived CDR1 and CDR2 are SGHTA and FQGNSA. V lost 5 bases to trimming and J lost 5 bases; unmatched junction nucleotides: 4. The CDR3 nucleotides read TGTGCCAGCAGCCTCCGGACAGGGGATCAGCCCCAGCATTTT. It is translated as CASSLRTGDQPQHF.

The chain recombines TRBV5-6 with TRBJ2-5, with 7 nucleotides matching TRBD2. Germline CDR1 and CDR2: SGHDT and YYEEEE. V lost 4 bases and J lost 2; bases outside the gene matches: 11. The CDR3 totals 16 residues. CDR3 region: CASSAIERERQETQYF. The CDR3 region has the DNA TGTGCCAGCAGCGCAATCGAGCGGGAACGACAAGAGACCCAGTACTTC.

This chain uses TRBV5-1 with TRBJ2-3; 8 bases fit TRBD1. The germline V gene encodes CDR1 SGHRS and CDR2 YFSETQ. The CDR3 runs to 12 residues. Trimming removed 1 base from V and 14 bases from J; junction bases left unmatched: 6. DNA for the CDR3: TGCGCCAGCAGCTTGAGCGGACAGGGCATGTATTTT. Translation: CASSLSGQGMYF. The variable domain in full, with the rest retrieved from reference TRBV5-1 and TRBJ2-3, is KAGVTQTPRYLIKTRGQQVTLSCSPISGHRSVSWYQQTPGQGLQFLFEYFSETQRNKGNFPGRFSGRQFSNSRSEMNVSTLELGDSALYLCASSLSGQGMYFGPGTRLTVL.

The V call is TRBV18, the J call TRBJ1-1; 9 nucleotides agree with TRBD1. Germline CDR1 and CDR2: KGHSH and LQKENI. The CDR3 length is 15 residues. Losses at the gene ends were 4 bases for V and 6 bases for J; bases not matched to a gene: 9. CDR3 DNA: TGTGCCAGCTCACTGTCTGGACAGGGGTTTTCTGAAGCTTTCTTT. Protein product: CASSLSGQGFSEAFF. The full variable domain, in which reference TRBV18 and TRBJ1-1 provide the parts outside the CDR3, is NAGVMQNPRHLVRRRGQEARLRCSPMKGHSHVYWYRQLPEEGLKFMVYLQKENIIDESGMPKERFSAEFPKEGPSILRIQQVVRGDSAAYFCASSLSGQGFSEAFFGQGTRLTVV.

The rearrangement joins TRBV11-2 to TRBJ1-1; D uncertain. Deletions cut 1 base from V and 4 bases from J, with 16 bases between. Per germline, CDR1 SGHAT and CDR2 FQNNGV. This CDR3 comprises 16 residues. CDR3 in amino acids: CASSLAGRTQRTEAFF. The CDR3 DNA reads as TGTGCCAGCAGCTTAGCCGGCAGGACGCAGCGCACTGAAGCTTTCTTT.

V is TRBV10-3 and J is TRBJ1-2, with D tentatively TRBD1 (6 bases). This CDR3 contains 13 residues. V was shortened by 7 bases and J by 8 bases, with 17 bases between the two germline ends. Germline CDR1 ENHRY, CDR2 SYGVKD. CDR3 sequence: CAITPDRSSGYTF. The CDR3 DNA reads as TGTGCCATCACTCCCGACAGGTCCTCCGGCTACACCTTC.

This clone was recorded only once. The rearrangement links TRBV9 to TRBJ2-3; 7 bases match TRBD2. V dropped 4 bases and J dropped 0; count of bases not matched to a gene: 8. Germline CDR1 and CDR2: SGDLS and YYNGEE. The CDR3 loop spans 16 amino acids. CDR3: CASSPAAGSSTDTQYF. CDR3 coding DNA: TGTGCCAGCAGCCCCGCAGCGGGGTCTAGCACAGATACGCAGTATTTT.

V usage is TRBV5-1 and J usage is TRBJ2-1; D is perhaps TRBD2 (6 bases). Looked up from germline, CDR1 is SGHRS and CDR2 is YFSETQ. The CDR3 sequence is 15 residues long. V was shortened by 0 bases and J by 0 bases, with 7 bases between the two germline ends. The CDR3 region has the DNA TGCGCCAGCAGCTTGGACGGGAGCTCCTACAATGAGCAGTTCTTC. This encodes CASSLDGSSYNEQFF.